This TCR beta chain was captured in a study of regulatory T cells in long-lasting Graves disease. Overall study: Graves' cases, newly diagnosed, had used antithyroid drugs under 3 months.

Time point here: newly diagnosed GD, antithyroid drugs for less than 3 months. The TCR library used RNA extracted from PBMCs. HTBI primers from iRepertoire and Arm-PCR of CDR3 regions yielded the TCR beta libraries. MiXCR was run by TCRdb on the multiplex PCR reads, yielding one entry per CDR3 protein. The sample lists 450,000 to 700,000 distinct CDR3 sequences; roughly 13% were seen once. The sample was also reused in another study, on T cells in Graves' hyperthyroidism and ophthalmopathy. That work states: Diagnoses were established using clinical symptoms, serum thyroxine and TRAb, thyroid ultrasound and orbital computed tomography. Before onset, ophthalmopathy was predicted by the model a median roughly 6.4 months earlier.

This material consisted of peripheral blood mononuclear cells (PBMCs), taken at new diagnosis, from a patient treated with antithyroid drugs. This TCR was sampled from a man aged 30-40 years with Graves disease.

CDR3 sequence (DNA): TGTGCCAGCAGCTTAGAACAGGATGGCTACACCTTC. Its protein is CASSLEQDGYTF. This rearrangement joins TRBV11-2 to TRBJ1-2, with TRBD1 as a possible D gene (5 bases). The CDR3 extends over 12 amino acids. The V end was cut by 0 bases, the J end by 6 bases, with 5 bases between. The V gene's germline CDR1 is SGHAT and CDR2 FQNNGV.